The T cell receptor (beta chain) under discussion was sequenced for a study of T cells in localized non-small cell lung cancer. Comment on this clone: Antigen: not known.

V shed 1 base, J shed 1 base, and the junction held 3 bases outside the gene matches. This CDR3 is 15 amino acids long. Germline assignment: CDR1 SEHNR and CDR2 FQNEAQ (reference sequence). The assay was immunoSEQ multiplex PCR, and TCRdb's table has in-frame clones only and misses some. The profile covers approximately 65,000 clones, with 80% to 90% appearing a single time and about 4.5% taken by the ten largest. Overall study results and limits: Sequencing was limited to one tumor region, leaving the possibility of heterogeneity open.

The sample consisted of PBMCs, taken before any cancer treatment. The TCR was taken from a man aged 35-75 years with stage II lung adenocarcinoma. The rearrangement uses TRBV7-9 and TRBJ1-1, with 7 bases identical to TRBD1. As DNA, the CDR3 is TGTGCCAGCAGCTTAGATGGGACAGCGAACACTGAAGCTTTCTTT. Encoded protein: CASSLDGTANTEAFF.